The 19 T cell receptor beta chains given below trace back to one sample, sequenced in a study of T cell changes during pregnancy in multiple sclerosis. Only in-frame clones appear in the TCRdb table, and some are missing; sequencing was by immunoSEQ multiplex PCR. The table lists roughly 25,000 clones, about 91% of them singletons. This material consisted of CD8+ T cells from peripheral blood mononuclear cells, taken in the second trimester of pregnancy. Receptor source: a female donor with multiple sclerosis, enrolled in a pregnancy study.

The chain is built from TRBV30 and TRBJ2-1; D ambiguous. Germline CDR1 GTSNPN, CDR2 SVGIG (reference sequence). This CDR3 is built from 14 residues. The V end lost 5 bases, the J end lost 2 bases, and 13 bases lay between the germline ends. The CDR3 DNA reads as TGTGCCTGGTCCGAGATCTCCACCTACAATGAGCAGTTCTTC. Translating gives CAWSEISTYNEQFF.

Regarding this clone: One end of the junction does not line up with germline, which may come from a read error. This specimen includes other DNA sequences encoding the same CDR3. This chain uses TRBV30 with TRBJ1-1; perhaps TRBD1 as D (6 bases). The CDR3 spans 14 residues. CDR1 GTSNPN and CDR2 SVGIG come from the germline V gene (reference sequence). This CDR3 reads CAWSFPTGHTEAFF. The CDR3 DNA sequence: TGTGCCTGGAGTTTTCCTACAGGGCACACTGAGGCTTTCTTT.

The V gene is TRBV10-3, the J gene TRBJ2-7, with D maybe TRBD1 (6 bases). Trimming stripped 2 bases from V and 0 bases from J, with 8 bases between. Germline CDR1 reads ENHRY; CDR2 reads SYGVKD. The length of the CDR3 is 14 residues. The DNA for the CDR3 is TGTGCCATCAGTGAGACAGGGATCTCCTACGAGCAGTACTTC. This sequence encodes CAISETGISYEQYF.

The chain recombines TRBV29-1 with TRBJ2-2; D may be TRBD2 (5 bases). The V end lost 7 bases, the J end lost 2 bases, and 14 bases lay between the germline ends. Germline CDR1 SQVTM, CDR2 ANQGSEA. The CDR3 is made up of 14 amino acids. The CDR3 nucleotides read TGCAGCGCGGAGGAGCTGGGTAACACCGGGGAGCTGTTTTTT. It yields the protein CSAEELGNTGELFF.

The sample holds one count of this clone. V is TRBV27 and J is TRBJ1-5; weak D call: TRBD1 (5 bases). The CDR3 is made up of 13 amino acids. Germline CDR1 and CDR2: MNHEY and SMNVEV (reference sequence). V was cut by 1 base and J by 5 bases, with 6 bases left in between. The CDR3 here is CASSLWGDQPQHF. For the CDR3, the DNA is TGTGCCAGCAGTTTATGGGGGGATCAGCCCCAGCATTTT.

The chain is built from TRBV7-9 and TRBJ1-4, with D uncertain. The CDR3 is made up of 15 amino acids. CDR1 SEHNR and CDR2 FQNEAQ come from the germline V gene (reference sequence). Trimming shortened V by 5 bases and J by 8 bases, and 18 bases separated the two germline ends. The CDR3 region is CASSPQTAPGEKLFF. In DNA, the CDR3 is TGTGCCAGCAGCCCTCAAACCGCCCCGGGAGAAAAACTGTTTTTT.

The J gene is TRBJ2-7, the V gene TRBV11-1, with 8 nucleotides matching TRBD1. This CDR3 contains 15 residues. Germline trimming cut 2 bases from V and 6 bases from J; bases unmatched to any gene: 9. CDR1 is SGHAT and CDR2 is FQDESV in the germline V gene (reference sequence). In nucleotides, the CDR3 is TGTGCCAGCAGCTTACCGCCGGACAGGGAGGTCGAGCAGTACTTC. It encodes CASSLPPDREVEQYF.

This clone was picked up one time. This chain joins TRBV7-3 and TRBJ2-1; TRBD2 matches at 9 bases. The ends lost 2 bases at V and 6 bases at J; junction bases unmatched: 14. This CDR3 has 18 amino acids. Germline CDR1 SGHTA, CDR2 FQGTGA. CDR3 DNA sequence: TGTGCCAGCAGCTTAGTAGCGGGAGTTGAGACTTGGCCCAATGAGCAGTTCTTC. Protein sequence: CASSLVAGVETWPNEQFF.

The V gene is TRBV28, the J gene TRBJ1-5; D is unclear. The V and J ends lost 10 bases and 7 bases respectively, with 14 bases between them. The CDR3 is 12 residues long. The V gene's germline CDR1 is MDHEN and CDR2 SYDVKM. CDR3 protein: CATNSERQPQHF. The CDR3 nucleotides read TGTGCCACCAATTCCGAGAGGCAGCCCCAGCATTTT.

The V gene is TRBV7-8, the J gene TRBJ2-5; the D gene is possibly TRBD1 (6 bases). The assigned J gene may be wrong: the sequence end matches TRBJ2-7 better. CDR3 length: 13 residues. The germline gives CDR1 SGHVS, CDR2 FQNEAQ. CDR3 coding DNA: TGTGCCAGCAGCTTAGGACAGGTCTACGAGCAGTACTTC. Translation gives CASSLGQVYEQYF.

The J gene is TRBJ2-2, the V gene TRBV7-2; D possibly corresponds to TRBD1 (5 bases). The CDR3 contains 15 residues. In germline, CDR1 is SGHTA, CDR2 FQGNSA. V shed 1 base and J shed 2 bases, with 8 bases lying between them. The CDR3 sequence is CASSLGRVNTGELFF. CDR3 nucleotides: TGTGCCAGCAGCTTAGGCAGGGTAAACACCGGGGAGCTGTTTTTT.

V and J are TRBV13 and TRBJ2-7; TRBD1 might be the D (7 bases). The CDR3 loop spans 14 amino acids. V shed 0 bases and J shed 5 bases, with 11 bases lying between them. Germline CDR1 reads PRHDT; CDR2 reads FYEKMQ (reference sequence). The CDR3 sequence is CASSLGRGVDEQYF. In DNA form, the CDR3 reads TGTGCCAGCAGCTTAGGCAGGGGGGTCGACGAGCAGTACTTC.

The CDR3 nucleotides are TGTGCCAGCAGCTTTCTAGCGGGGCAAGAGACCCAGTACTTC. Translating it yields CASSFLAGQETQYF. This chain connects TRBV7-2 to TRBJ2-5; 9 bases fit TRBD2. The CDR3 consists of 14 residues. V dropped 3 bases and J dropped 2; count of bases not matched to a gene: 1. Germline assignment: CDR1 SGHTA and CDR2 FQGNSA. The full variable domain, completed using reference TRBV7-2 and TRBJ2-5, is GAGVSQSPSNKVTEKGKDVELRCDPISGHTALYWYRQSLGQGLEFLIYFQGNSAPDKSGLPSDRFSAERTGGSVSTLTIQRTQQEDSAVYLCASSFLAGQETQYFGPGTRLLVL.

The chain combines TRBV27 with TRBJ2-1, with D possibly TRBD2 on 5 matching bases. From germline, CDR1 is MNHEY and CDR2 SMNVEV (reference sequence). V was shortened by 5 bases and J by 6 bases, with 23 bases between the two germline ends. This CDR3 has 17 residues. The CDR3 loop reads CASSPLSTGLITNEQFF. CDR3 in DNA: TGTGCCAGCAGTCCATTAAGTACGGGATTGATTACCAATGAGCAGTTCTTC.

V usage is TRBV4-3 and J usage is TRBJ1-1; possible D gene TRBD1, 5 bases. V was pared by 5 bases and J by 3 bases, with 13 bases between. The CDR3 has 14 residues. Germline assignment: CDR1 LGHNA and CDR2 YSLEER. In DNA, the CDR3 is TGCGCCAGCAGCTCAGGGTTTGATGACACTGAAGCTTTCTTT. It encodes CASSSGFDDTEAFF.

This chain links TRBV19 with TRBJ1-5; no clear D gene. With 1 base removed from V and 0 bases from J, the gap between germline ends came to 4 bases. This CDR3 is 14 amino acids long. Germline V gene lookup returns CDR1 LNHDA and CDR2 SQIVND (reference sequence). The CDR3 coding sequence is TGTGCCAGTAGTATAGGCTATAGCAATCAGCCCCAGCATTTT. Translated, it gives CASSIGYSNQPQHF. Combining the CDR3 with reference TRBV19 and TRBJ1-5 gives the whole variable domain DGGITQSPKYLFRKEGQNVTLSCEQNLNHDAMYWYRQDPGQGLRLIYYSQIVNDFQKGDIAEGYSVSREKKESFPLTVTSAQKNPTAFYLCASSIGYSNQPQHFGDGTRLSIL.

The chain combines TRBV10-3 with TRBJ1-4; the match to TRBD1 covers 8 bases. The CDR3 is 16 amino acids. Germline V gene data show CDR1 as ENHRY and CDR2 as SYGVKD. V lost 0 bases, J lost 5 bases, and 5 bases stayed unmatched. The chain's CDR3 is CAISESAGQENEKLFF. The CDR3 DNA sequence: TGTGCCATCAGTGAGTCAGCGGGACAGGAAAATGAAAAACTGTTTTTT.

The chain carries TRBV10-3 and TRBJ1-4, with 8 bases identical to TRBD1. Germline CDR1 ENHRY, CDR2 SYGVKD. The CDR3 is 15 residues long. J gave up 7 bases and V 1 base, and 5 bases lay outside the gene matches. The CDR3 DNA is TGTGCCATCAGTGAGTGGACAGGGTTGGGTGAAAAACTGTTTTTT. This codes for CAISEWTGLGEKLFF.

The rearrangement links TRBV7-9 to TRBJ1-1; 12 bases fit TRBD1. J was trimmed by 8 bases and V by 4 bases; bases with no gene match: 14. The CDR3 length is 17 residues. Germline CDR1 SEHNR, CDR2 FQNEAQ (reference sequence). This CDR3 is CASSSPLGGQGAAEAFF. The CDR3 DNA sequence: TGTGCCAGCAGCTCTCCCCTGGGGGGACAGGGGGCGGCGGAAGCTTTCTTT.